This T cell receptor beta chain was retrieved from a study of T cells in Graves' hyperthyroidism and ophthalmopathy. Note on this clonotype: No antigen is known for it. The junction and the germline gene differ at one end; a read error may be behind it.

Study observations and caveats: Blood also carried most thyroid clonotypes expanded above 0.001. In the analysis, a 13 V-J model separated ophthalmopathy from stable hyperthyroidism.

Uncontrolled infection, other autoimmune disease, pregnancy or lactation led to exclusion. This CDR3 region has 13 residues. Germline lookup yields CDR1 SGHAT and CDR2 FQNNGV. RNA transcripts yielded amplified TCR beta CDR3 regions. During a first-round RT-PCR of the TCR CDR3, the HTBI primer set was used. TCRdb fed the multiplex PCR reads into MiXCR, producing one record per CDR3 protein. The data contain fewer than 550,000 distinct CDR3 sequences, approximately 24% of them singletons. Sequenced sample: blood. The receptor was isolated from a woman under 40 with Graves' ophthalmopathy. The chain carries TRBV11-2 and TRBJ1-1; D not certain. CDR3 nucleotide sequence: TGTGCCAGCAGCTTAGCGGTAGGGCCTGATGCTTTCTTT. This encodes CASSLAVGPDAFF.